The source of this T cell receptor beta chain is a study of shared clonotypes between healthy human individuals (dated by TCRdb to the early 2020s). About the study as a whole: A couple of women and a few men aged 18 to 49 years were included in the cohort. For each donor, CD4 naive and CD4 memory were each run on three plates, CD8 naive on two plates, and CD8 memory on one plate. To estimate repertoire size and how much clonotypes are shared between individuals, the study performed deep sequencing of blood TCR repertoires from 4 to 6 healthy adults. Between about 0.8 and 9 billion PBMCs per donor were obtained by leukapheresis. To increase sequencing depth and limit assay-specific biases, different laboratories used diverse techniques to prepare libraries and sequence TCR repertoires. Results the study describes overall, beyond this receptor: Larger estimated clonotype richness was generally found for naive subsets than for memory subsets. Rarefaction of sorted-subset datasets indicated incomplete sequencing despite the large sequencing depth. Compared with non-shared clonotypes, the clonotypes found in all four sorted-subset donors had higher generation probabilities. Based on pairwise subsampling, the degree of clonotype sharing among donors was expected to be affected by sequencing depth. About 5% of naive CD4, around 3.5% of naive CD8, approximately 2.2% of memory CD4, and 0.35% to 0.4% of memory CD8 clonotypes were shared across several donors. Sampling was limited to blood, and TCR repertoires in tissue likely differ from TCR repertoires in blood. The genetic and exposure-history diversity represented was limited by the small number of donors.

In this sample, this clone turned up a few times. Its antigen remains unidentified. At one end the junction does not follow the germline gene, possibly because of a read error. Using the deep immunoSEQ assay, TCR CDR3 regions were amplified from genomic DNA by multiplex PCR. Extracted genomic DNA from each cell subset was spread evenly across all wells of several immunoSEQ 96-well plates, with each plate serving as a replicate. Each replicate PCR for sorted subsets received around 0.2 ug genomic DNA, equal to roughly 29,000 T cell genomes. Purified libraries were measured with a Qubit 3.0 fluorometer, size-checked on a Bioanalyzer 2100, and measured again with the KAPA Library Quantification kit. Every immunoSEQ 96-well plate was sequenced on a separate single-read 150-cycle Illumina NextSeq 550 flow cell. The authors' analysis ran thus. Because the immunoSEQ output included only junctional sequences and no quality scores, the filtering could not be the same as the filtering used for full-length reads. Sequences were annotated with PyIR, a Python wrapper for IgBLAST v1.9, and V/J genes and CDR3 were assigned using IMGT germline references. Reads were filtered out if the reads had weak V/J assignments (E-value above 1e-6), no CDR3, stop codons, out-of-frame junctions, or ambiguous translated residues. V3J clonotypes were defined as sequences sharing the same inferred V gene, J gene, and CDR3 amino acid sequence. The percentage overlap between two repertoires was calculated by dividing the number of shared unique clonotypes by the size of the smaller repertoire. RTK rarefaction, the Chao1 estimator, and Recon v2.1 estimates of unobserved clonotypes were used to assess repertoire richness. Generation probabilities for all TCRbeta clonotypes obtained by the gDNA method from a handful of donors were computed using OLGA. TCRdb provides this immuneACCESS table in a form limited to in-frame rearrangements. Some clones are lacking; in checked studies, under half of them reflect an unresolved V gene, and why the rest are absent is not known. That table furnishes V, J and clone size, whereas the DNA furnished D and trimming. The sample table contains 700,000 to 950,000 clones; only one count was recorded for 90% to 98% of them. The ten largest make up under 0.3% of the sample.

CD8 naive samples were obtained by positive selection for CCR7 among CD45RO-negative cells, yielding a CD45RA+CCR7+ population from which TemRA cells were excluded. Healthy HIV-negative adults with no recently reported acute infections or vaccinations were included as donors. Only Caucasian adults living in Nashville, Tennessee, USA were represented among the donors. After blood collection by leukapheresis, PBMCs were isolated using Ficoll-Histopaque density gradient centrifugation and then cryopreserved in the vapor phase of liquid nitrogen. Purity and quantity of every magnetically sorted T cell population were checked by analytical flow cytometry. From each sorted fraction, genomic DNA was isolated and quantified by UV absorbance on a Nanodrop 2000c. The sequencing input was naive CD8+ T cells sorted from blood. The meaning of the sample's cell subset or site label: CD45RA+CCR7+. This TCR derives from a man aged 30 to 45 in good health.

The nucleotide sequence reads TGTGCCAGCAGCCCAATGACCTACTTC. The encoded protein is CASSPMTYF. The V and J genes are TRBV14 and TRBJ1-2; the D gene identity is not certain. Reading the germline V gene gives CDR1 SGHDN and CDR2 FVKESK. CDR3 length: 9 amino acids, cysteine to phenylalanine. Of all the DNA, just the CDR3 is kept, 27 bases in frame from base 1.